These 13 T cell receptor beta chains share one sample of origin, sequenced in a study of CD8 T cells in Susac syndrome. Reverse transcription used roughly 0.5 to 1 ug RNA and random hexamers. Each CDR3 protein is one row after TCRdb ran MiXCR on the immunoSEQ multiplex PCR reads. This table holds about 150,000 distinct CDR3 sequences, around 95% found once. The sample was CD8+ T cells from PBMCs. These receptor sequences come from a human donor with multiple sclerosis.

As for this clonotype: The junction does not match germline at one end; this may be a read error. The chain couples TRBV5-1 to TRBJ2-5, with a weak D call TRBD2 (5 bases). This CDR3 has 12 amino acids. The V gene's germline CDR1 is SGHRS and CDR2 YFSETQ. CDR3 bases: TGTGCCAGCAGTTTGGCGGGAGAGACCCAGTACTTC. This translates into CASSLAGETQYF.

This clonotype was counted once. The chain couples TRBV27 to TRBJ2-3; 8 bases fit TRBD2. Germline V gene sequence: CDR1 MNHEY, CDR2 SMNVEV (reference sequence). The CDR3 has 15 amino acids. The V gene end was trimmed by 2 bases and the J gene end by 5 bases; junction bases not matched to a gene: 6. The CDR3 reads CASSLRSGAGDTQYF. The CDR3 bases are TGTGCCAGCAGTTTACGTAGCGGGGCTGGAGATACGCAGTATTTT.

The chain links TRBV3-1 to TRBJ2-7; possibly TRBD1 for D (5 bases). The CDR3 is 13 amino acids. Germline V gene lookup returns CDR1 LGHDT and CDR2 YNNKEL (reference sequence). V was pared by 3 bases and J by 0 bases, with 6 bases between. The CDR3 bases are TGTGCCAGCAGCCAGGGGCGCTCCTACGAGCAGTACTTC. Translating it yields CASSQGRSYEQYF.

Here the CDR3 reads CAWGQGTSVIQSTDTQYF. The CDR3 nucleotides read TGTGCCTGGGGGCAGGGGACTAGCGTAATCCAATCCACAGATACGCAGTATTTT. The gene calls are TRBV30 and TRBJ2-3; 10 bases are shared with TRBD2. The germline CDR1 and CDR2 sequences are GTSNPN and SVGIG (reference sequence). The CDR3 length is 18 residues. Unmatched junction bases numbered 16, after V lost 5 bases and J lost 2 bases.

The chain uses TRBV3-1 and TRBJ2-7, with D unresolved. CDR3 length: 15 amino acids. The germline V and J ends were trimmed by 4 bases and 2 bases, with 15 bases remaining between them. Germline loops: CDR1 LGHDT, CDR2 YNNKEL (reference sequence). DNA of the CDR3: TGTGCCAGCAGCCCCCGACTGGTAGTTCCCTACGAGCAGTACTTC. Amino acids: CASSPRLVVPYEQYF.

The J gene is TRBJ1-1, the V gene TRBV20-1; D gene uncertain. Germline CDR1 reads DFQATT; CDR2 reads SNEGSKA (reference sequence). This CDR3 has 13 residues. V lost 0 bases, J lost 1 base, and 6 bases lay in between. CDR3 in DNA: TGCAGTGCTAGAGATTGGGGGAACACTGAAGCTTTCTTT. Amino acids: CSARDWGNTEAFF.

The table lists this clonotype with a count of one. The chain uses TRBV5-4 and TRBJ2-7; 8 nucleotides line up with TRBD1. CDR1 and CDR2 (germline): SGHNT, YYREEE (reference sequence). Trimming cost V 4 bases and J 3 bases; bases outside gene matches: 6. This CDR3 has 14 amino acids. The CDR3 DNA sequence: TGTGCCAGCAGCCCTGGACAGGGTGGCTACGAGCAGTACTTC. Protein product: CASSPGQGGYEQYF.

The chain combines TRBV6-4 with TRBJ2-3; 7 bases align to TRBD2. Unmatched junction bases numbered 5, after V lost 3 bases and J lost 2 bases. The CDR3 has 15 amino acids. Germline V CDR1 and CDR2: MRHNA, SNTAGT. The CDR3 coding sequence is TGTGCCAGCAGTGAGAGCGGGGCCTTCACAGATACGCAGTATTTT. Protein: CASSESGAFTDTQYF.

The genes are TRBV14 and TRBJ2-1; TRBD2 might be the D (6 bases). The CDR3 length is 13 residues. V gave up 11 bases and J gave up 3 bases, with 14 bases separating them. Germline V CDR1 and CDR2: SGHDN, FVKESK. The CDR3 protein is CASSGHLYNEQFF. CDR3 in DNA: TGTGCCTCGAGCGGGCACCTCTACAATGAGCAGTTCTTC.

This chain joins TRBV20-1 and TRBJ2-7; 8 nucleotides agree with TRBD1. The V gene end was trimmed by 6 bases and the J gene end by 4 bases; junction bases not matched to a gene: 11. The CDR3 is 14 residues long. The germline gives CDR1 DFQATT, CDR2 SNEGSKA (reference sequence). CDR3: CSARSRDRIYEQYF. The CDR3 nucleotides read TGCAGTGCCAGATCCCGGGACAGGATTTACGAGCAGTACTTC.

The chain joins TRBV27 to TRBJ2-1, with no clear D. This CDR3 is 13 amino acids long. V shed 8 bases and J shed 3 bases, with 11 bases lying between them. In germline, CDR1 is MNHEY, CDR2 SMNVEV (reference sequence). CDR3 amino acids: CASGKVSYNEQFF. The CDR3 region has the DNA TGTGCCAGCGGGAAGGTTAGCTACAATGAGCAGTTCTTC.

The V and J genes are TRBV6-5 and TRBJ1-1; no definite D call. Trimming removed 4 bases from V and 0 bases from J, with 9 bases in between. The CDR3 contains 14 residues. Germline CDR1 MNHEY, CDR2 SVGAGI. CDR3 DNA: TGTGCCAGCAGTTCTACCCTGATGAACACTGAAGCTTTCTTT. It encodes CASSSTLMNTEAFF.

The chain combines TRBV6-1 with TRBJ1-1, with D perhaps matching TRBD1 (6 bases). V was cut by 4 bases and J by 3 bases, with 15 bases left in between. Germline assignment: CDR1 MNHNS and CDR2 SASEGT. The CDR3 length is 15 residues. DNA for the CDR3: TGTGCCAGCAGTGCCTACAGGGCCGGGGACACTGAAGCTTTCTTT. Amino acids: CASSAYRAGDTEAFF.